This T cell receptor beta chain was recorded in a study of T cells in women clearing cervical HPV infection. Study overall: For cases, blood was sampled a median approximately 150 days after lesion detection, interquartile range about 90 to 200 days.

Regarding this clone: Sequencing ends 3 residues short of the CDR3 end; the germline J gene provides the rest.

Assay used: immunoSEQ multiplex PCR; TCRdb lists only in-frame clones, some missing. Reported are approximately 35,000 clones; the ten largest clones contain roughly 7.7%. The germline gives CDR1 SGHVS, CDR2 FNYEAQ. The CDR3 covers 15 residues. Trimming took 1 base from V and 4 from J, leaving 13 bases between them. Material for sequencing was blood buffy coat. This sequence was found in a woman aged 18 to 75 with a cervical HPV16 infection that either progressed to CIN3+ or cleared (not recorded which). The gene calls are TRBV7-6 and TRBJ2-5; weak D call: TRBD2 (6 bases). Incomplete CDR3 DNA: TGTGCCAGCAGCTTAGGGGGGGTCCCAGGAGAGACC. Protein: CASSLGGVPGET. The CDR3 reads in full as CASSLGGVPGETQYF.